These 9 T cell receptor beta chains came from one sample sequenced in a study of blood T cell repertoires in COVID-19. TCRdb keeps only in-frame clones here, not all; method: immunoSEQ multiplex PCR. This table has about 270,000 clones, approximately 82% appearing once. Specimen: peripheral blood. These receptors all come from a man aged 80 or over with acute or convalescent COVID-19.

V gene TRBV28 combines with J gene TRBJ1-5; D perhaps matches TRBD1 (6 bases). Trimming took 4 bases from V and 7 from J, leaving 11 bases between them. In germline, CDR1 is MDHEN, CDR2 SYDVKM. The CDR3 is made up of 13 amino acids. The CDR3 DNA follows: TGTGCCAGCAGTTCAGGGGCAGGCCAGCCCCAGCATTTT. Its translation: CASSSGAGQPQHF.

The chain carries TRBV5-1 and TRBJ1-5; a possible D gene is TRBD1 (6 bases). The V end was cut by 0 bases, the J end by 7 bases, with 11 bases between. In germline, CDR1 is SGHRS, CDR2 YFSETQ. The CDR3 consists of 14 residues. The CDR3: CASSLAGGRQPQHF. CDR3 nucleotides: TGCGCCAGCAGCTTGGCGGGGGGCAGGCAGCCCCAGCATTTT. Drawing the rest from reference TRBV5-1 and TRBJ1-5, the complete variable domain is KAGVTQTPRYLIKTRGQQVTLSCSPISGHRSVSWYQQTPGQGLQFLFEYFSETQRNKGNFPGRFSGRQFSNSRSEMNVSTLELGDSALYLCASSLAGGRQPQHFGDGTRLSIL.

This clone was recorded once. The CDR3 is CASSLGTGAYGYTF. CDR3 nucleotides: TGTGCCAGCAGCTTGGGGACAGGGGCTTATGGCTACACCTTC. The V call is TRBV11-2, the J call TRBJ1-2; 10 bases fit TRBD1. Trimming took 3 bases from V and 5 from J; bases not matched to a gene: 3. Germline V gives CDR1 SGHAT, CDR2 FQNNGV. The CDR3 spans 14 residues.

The sample holds a few counts of this clone. The chain links TRBV29-1 to TRBJ2-7, with 12 positions matching TRBD2. Germline CDR1 is SQVTM and CDR2 is ANQGSEA. The CDR3 length is 15 residues. Trimming removed 2 bases from V and 1 base from J; junction bases left unmatched: 3. CDR3 loop: CSVERLAGGSYEQYF. CDR3 sequence (DNA): TGCAGCGTTGAAAGGCTAGCGGGGGGGTCCTACGAGCAGTACTTC.

The rearrangement joins TRBV5-1 to TRBJ1-5; D might be TRBD1 (5 bases). Germline CDR1 SGHRS, CDR2 YFSETQ. Trimming removed 1 base at V and 0 bases at J, with 8 bases between. The CDR3 consists of 15 residues. In DNA form, the CDR3 reads TGCGCCAGCAGCTTGCGGGGGGATAGCAATCAGCCCCAGCATTTT. Protein: CASSLRGDSNQPQHF.

The rearrangement joins TRBV19 to TRBJ2-3; TRBD1 aligns across 8 bases. The CDR3 consists of 14 residues. The V gene's germline CDR1 is LNHDA and CDR2 SQIVND (reference sequence). With V trimmed by 3 bases and J by 3 bases, 2 bases remained unmatched. The CDR3 here is CASSIRQGTDTQYF. The CDR3 DNA is TGTGCCAGTAGTATCCGACAGGGGACAGATACGCAGTATTTT.

The chain has TRBV12-3 or TRBV12-4 and TRBJ2-2; D uncertain. This CDR3 comprises 13 residues. V was pared by 3 bases and J by 7 bases, with 9 bases between. The CDR3 sequence: CASSFGFDGELFF. The CDR3, as DNA: TGTGCCAGCAGTTTCGGGTTCGACGGGGAGCTGTTTTTT.

With regard to this clone: Other DNA sequences of this sample code for an identical CDR3. The rearrangement uses TRBV18 and TRBJ2-7, with 7 bases identical to TRBD1. From germline, CDR1 is KGHSH and CDR2 LQKENI. V was pared by 2 bases and J by 2 bases, with 3 bases of the junction left unmatched. The length of the CDR3 is 14 residues. The chain's CDR3 is CASSPRQGAYEQYF. In DNA, the CDR3 is TGTGCCAGCTCACCAAGGCAGGGGGCCTACGAGCAGTACTTC.

This chain joins TRBV6-5 and TRBJ2-4, with 9 nucleotides matching TRBD1. The CDR3 has 13 residues. Germline V CDR1 and CDR2: MNHEY, SVGAGI. V shed 8 bases, J shed 1 base, and the junction held 0 bases outside the gene matches. The CDR3 DNA is TGTGCCAGCGGGACAGGGGCCAAAAACATTCAGTACTTC. Translated: CASGTGAKNIQYF.